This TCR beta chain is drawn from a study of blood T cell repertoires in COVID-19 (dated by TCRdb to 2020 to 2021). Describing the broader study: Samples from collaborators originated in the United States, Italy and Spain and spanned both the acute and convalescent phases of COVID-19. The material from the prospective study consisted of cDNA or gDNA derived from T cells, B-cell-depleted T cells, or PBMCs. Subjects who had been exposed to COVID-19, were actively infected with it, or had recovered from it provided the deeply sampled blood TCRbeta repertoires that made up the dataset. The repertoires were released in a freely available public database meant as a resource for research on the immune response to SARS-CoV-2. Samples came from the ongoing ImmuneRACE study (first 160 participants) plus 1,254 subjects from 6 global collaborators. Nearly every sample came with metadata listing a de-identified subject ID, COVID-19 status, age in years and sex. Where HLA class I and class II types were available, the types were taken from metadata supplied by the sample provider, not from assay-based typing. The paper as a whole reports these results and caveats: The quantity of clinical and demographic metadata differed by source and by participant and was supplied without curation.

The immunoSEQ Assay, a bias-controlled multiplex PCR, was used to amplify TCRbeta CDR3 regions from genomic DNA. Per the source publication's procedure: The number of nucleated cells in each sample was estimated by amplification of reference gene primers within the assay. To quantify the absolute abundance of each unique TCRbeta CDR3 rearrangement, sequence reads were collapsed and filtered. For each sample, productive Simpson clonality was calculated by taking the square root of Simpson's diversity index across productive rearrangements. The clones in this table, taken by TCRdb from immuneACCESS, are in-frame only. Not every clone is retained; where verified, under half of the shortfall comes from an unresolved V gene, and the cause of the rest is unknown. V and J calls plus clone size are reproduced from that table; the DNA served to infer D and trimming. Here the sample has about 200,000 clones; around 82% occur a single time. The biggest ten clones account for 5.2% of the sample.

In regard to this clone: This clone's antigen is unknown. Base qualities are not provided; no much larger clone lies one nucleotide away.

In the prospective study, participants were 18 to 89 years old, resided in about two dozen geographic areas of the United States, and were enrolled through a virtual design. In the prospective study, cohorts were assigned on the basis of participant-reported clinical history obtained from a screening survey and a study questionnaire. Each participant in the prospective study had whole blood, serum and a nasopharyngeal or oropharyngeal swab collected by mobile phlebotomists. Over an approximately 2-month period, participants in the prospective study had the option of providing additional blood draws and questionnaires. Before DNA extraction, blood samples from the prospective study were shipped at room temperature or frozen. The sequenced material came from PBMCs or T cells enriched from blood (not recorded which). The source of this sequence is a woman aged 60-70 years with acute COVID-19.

The nucleotide sequence reads as follows: TGTGCCAGCAGCCCCAACTCTGTTGGCTACACCTTC. This sequence encodes CASSPNSVGYTF. The chain is made from TRBV5-6 and TRBJ1-2; no D segment can be confidently identified. V is reduced by 4 bases and J by 7 bases, leaving a spacing of 11 bases between them. Sequences SGHDT (CDR1) and YYEEEE (CDR2) are obtained from the germline V gene. Counted from cysteine to phenylalanine, this CDR3 has 12 amino acids. The sequence is cut down to CDR3 DNA, 36 bases in frame from base 1.